Listed below are T cell receptor beta chains from one sample, sequenced in a study of T cells in Graves' hyperthyroidism and ophthalmopathy. MiXCR, run by TCRdb on the multiplex PCR reads, gives a single entry per CDR3 protein. The data contain nearly 250,000 distinct CDR3 sequences, around 17% of them singletons. Sequencing was carried out using blood. All receptors come from a woman aged 18-29 years with Graves' ophthalmopathy. Both conserved end residues are part of each CDR3. A D gene is named only where the DNA matches it firmly. Part of the rows lack a size; the others show once, few, many or a class for expanded clones.

CDR3 length	J gene	V gene	D gene	clone size	CDR3 DNA	CDR3 protein
12	TRBJ1-1	TRBV2	-	many	TGTGCCAGAAGGACAGATAACACTGAAGCTTTCTTT	CARRTDNTEAFF
12	TRBJ1-2	TRBV7-9	-	many	TGTGCCAGCAGCTTAGGGCTGGAAGGCTACACCTTC	CASSLGLEGYTF
13	TRBJ2-7	TRBV15	-	many	TGTGCCACCAGCATATTCGGGACCTACGAGCAGTACTTC	CATSIFGTYEQYF
13	TRBJ1-2	TRBV7-2	TRBD1	many	TGTGCCAGCAGCCCGGGACAGTATTATGGCTACACCTTC	CASSPGQYYGYTF
17	TRBJ2-4	TRBV28	-	many	TGTGCCAGCAGTTTACGAGCCGGAAAGGAAGCCAAAAACATTCAGTACTTC	CASSLRAGKEAKNIQYF
13	TRBJ2-7	TRBV2	TRBD1	many	TGTGCCAGCAGCAAGGACAGGGTCAACGAGCAGTACTTC	CASSKDRVNEQYF
11	TRBJ2-3	TRBV12-3/TRBV12-4	-	-	TGTGCCAGCACGATCCGGGATACGCAGTATTTT	CASTIRDTQYF
19	TRBJ2-1	TRBV12-3/TRBV12-4	TRBD2	-	TGTGCCAGCAGTCCTCATCTGGGACTAGCGGGAGGCTCCTACAATGAGCAGTTCTTC	CASSPHLGLAGGSYNEQFF
16	TRBJ2-3	TRBV9	TRBD2	many	TGTGCCAGCAGCGTGGCAGCGGGGGGAATCTCAGATACGCAGTATTTT	CASSVAAGGISDTQYF
13	TRBJ1-2	TRBV20-1	-	many	TGCAGTGCTAGAGGGGGGGACAACTATGGCTACACCTTC	CSARGGDNYGYTF
14	TRBJ1-1	TRBV27	-	many	TGTGCCAGCAGTTGGGACGGCGGGGCCACTGAAGCTTTCTTT	CASSWDGGATEAFF
16	TRBJ1-5	TRBV28	TRBD1	-	TGTGCCAGCAGTTCTCTCGGGACAGGGGATGATCAGCCCCAGCATTTT	CASSSLGTGDDQPQHF
14	TRBJ1-4	TRBV6-2/TRBV6-3	-	many	TGTGCCAGCAGAGATCAGACAACTAATGAAAAACTGTTTTTT	CASRDQTTNEKLFF
14	TRBJ2-3	TRBV5-1	-	many	TGCGCCAGCAGTTATCAGGGCCAGACAGATACGCAGTATTTT	CASSYQGQTDTQYF
14	TRBJ2-7	TRBV20-1	TRBD2	many	TGCAGTGCTAGTGGAGCGGGAGGGTCAAACGAGCAGTACTTC	CSASGAGGSNEQYF
15	TRBJ2-2	TRBV9	TRBD1	many	TGTGCCAGCGGAGACCGGGACAGGACGTCCGGGGAGCTGTTTTTT	CASGDRDRTSGELFF
15	TRBJ1-1	TRBV30	TRBD1	many	TGTGCCTGGAGTCCGGGGACAGAAATAAAAATTGAAGCTTTCTTT	CAWSPGTEIKIEAFF
15	TRBJ2-3	TRBV2	TRBD2	many	TGTGCCAGCAGTGTGGGGCTAGCGGGAGCAGATACGCAGTATTTT	CASSVGLAGADTQYF
14	TRBJ1-3	TRBV5-1	-	few	TGCGCCAGCAGCTTAAATCGTGGAAGTAACACCATATATTTT	CASSLNRGSNTIYF
15	TRBJ2-5	TRBV18	-	many	TGTGCCAGCTCACCAACCGGGACCCGGCAAGAGACCCAGTACTTC	CASSPTGTRQETQYF
13	TRBJ2-5	TRBV7-8	-	many	TGTGCCAGCAGCTTATGGCAGGTGGAGACCCAGTACTTC	CASSLWQVETQYF
15	TRBJ1-1	TRBV3-1	-	many	TGTGCCAGCAGCCAAAACCTTCACCCGAACACTGAAGCTTTCTTT	CASSQNLHPNTEAFF
15	TRBJ2-2	TRBV6-1	-	-	TGTGCCAGCAGTTTCCCCGGGGGAACCCAGGGGGAGCTGTTTTTT	CASSFPGGTQGELFF
14	TRBJ2-7	TRBV7-9	TRBD1	many	TGTGCCAGCAGCTTAGGGGGACAGTCCTACGAGCAGTACTTC	CASSLGGQSYEQYF
15	TRBJ2-5	TRBV20-1	TRBD2	many	TGCAGTGCCCCGACGAGACTAGCGGGAGCGGAGACCCAGTACTTC	CSAPTRLAGAETQYF
14	TRBJ2-2	TRBV3-1	-	many	TGTGCCAGCAGCCAAGATAGGGGGACCGGGGAGCTGTTTTTT	CASSQDRGTGELFF
17	TRBJ1-2	TRBV4-1	TRBD1	many	TGCGCCAGCAGCCAAGACTCGACAGGGCCTCAACTTTATGGCTACACCTTC	CASSQDSTGPQLYGYTF
18	TRBJ2-3	TRBV18	TRBD2	many	TGTGCCAGCTCACCACAGCAACTAAGCGGGGGGGCGACAGATACGCAGTATTTT	CASSPQQLSGGATDTQYF
13	TRBJ1-3	TRBV19	-	-	TGTGCCAGTAGCAAAAACGGAGGAAACACCATATATTTT	CASSKNGGNTIYF
19	TRBJ2-3	TRBV19	TRBD2	-	TGTGCCAGTAGTGCAGAGCAGGTTCTAGCGGGGGGGCCAACAGATACGCAGTATTTT	CASSAEQVLAGGPTDTQYF
15	TRBJ2-3	TRBV29-1	TRBD2	-	TGCAGCGTCGGGGGAACTAGCGGGAGACGGGATACGCAGTATTTT	CSVGGTSGRRDTQYF
15	TRBJ2-2	TRBV5-1	-	-	TGCGCCAGCAGCTTGGGGACGAGACAGACCGGGGAGCTGTTTTTT	CASSLGTRQTGELFF
12	TRBJ1-2	TRBV12-3/TRBV12-4	TRBD1	many	TGTGCCAGCACCAACAGGGGGTTTGGCTACACCTTC	CASTNRGFGYTF
16	TRBJ2-1	TRBV5-1	TRBD2	-	TGCGCCAGCAGCCTAGGGACTAGCGGGAGCGGGAATGAGCAGTTCTTC	CASSLGTSGSGNEQFF
22	TRBJ2-2	TRBV24-1	TRBD2	many	TGTGCCACCAGTGATTGGGGGGACCCGGACCTAGCGGGGGGGCCGAGAACCGGGGAGCTGTTTTTT	CATSDWGDPDLAGGPRTGELFF
16	TRBJ2-1	TRBV9	TRBD2	many	TGTGCCAGCAGCGTAGCCCTAGCGGGGGTGAGTGGTGAGCAGTTCTTC	CASSVALAGVSGEQFF
14	TRBJ1-1	TRBV2	-	many	TGTGCCAGCAGTGAAGAAGAGGGGTTCACTGAAGCTTTCTTT	CASSEEEGFTEAFF
12	TRBJ2-5	TRBV29-1	-	many	TGCAGCGTTGAGGGTCGAAAAGAGACCCAGTACTTC	CSVEGRKETQYF
14	TRBJ1-2	TRBV6-6	-	many	TGTGCCAGCAGTTACTCACCCGGCTTTGGGGGCTACACCTTC	CASSYSPGFGGYTF
14	TRBJ1-1	TRBV10-3	TRBD1	many	TGTGCCATCAGTGTAGACAGGGGGCTTACTGAAGCTTTCTTT	CAISVDRGLTEAFF
14	TRBJ2-1	TRBV27	-	many	TGTGCCAGCAGCCACGGACCTGCCTACAATGAGCAGTTCTTC	CASSHGPAYNEQFF
15	TRBJ1-1	TRBV2	-	many	TGTGCCAGCAGTGTCTTTGGTCAGGGGAACACTGAAGCTTTCTTT	CASSVFGQGNTEAFF
11	TRBJ2-7	TRBV2	-	many	TGTGCCAGCAGGGATAGCCCTGAGCAGTACTTC	CASRDSPEQYF
13	TRBJ2-2	TRBV12-3/TRBV12-4	-	many	TGTGCCAGCAGTTTATACGAGGGAGGGGAGCTGTTTTTT	CASSLYEGGELFF
13	TRBJ2-7	TRBV29-1	-	few	TGCAGCGTCCTCCGGGCAGGGTACCACGAGCAGTACTTC	CSVLRAGYHEQYF
14	TRBJ2-7	TRBV18	-	many	TGTGCCAGCTCACCCCAGGGGGGGTTGTACGAGCAGTACTTC	CASSPQGGLYEQYF
14	TRBJ1-3	TRBV20-1	-	many	TGCAGTGCTAGTCGTCAGACTCCTGGAAACACCATATATTTT	CSASRQTPGNTIYF
19	TRBJ2-1	TRBV7-3	-	many	TGTGCCAGCAGCTCTCCCCTTATTCCGGACGGGAGATCCTACAATGAGCAGTTCTTC	CASSSPLIPDGRSYNEQFF